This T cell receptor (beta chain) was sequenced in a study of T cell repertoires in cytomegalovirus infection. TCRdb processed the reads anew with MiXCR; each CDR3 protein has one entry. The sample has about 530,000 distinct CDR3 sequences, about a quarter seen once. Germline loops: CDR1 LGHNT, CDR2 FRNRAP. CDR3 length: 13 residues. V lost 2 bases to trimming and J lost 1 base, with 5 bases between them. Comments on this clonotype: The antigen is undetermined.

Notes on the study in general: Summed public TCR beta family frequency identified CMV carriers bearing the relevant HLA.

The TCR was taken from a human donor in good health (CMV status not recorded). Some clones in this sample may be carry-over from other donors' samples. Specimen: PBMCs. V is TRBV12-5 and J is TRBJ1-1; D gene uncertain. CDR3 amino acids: CASGLFRNTEAFF. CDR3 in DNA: TGTGCTAGTGGTTTGTTTAGGAACACTGAAGCTTTCTTT.